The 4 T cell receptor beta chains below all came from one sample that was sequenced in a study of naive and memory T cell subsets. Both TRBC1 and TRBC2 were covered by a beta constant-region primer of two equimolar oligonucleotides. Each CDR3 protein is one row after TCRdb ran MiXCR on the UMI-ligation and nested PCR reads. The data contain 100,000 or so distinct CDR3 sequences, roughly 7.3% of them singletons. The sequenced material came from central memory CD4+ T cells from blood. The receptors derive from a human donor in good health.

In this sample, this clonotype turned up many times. CDR3 bases: TGTGCCATCAGTGCTTCCGTGGATACGCAGTATTTT. It codes for CAISASVDTQYF. The chain recombines TRBV10-3 with TRBJ2-3, with D unclear. Trimming pared 4 bases from V and 6 bases from J, leaving 8 bases between. The CDR3 has 12 amino acids. Germline V lookup: CDR1 ENHRY, CDR2 SYGVKD.

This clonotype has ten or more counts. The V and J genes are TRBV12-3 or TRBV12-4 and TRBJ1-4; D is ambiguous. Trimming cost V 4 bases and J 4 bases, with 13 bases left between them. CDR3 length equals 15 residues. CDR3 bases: TGTGCCAGCAGTTCCCGGAGAGGGAATAATGAAAAACTGTTTTTT. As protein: CASSSRRGNNEKLFF.

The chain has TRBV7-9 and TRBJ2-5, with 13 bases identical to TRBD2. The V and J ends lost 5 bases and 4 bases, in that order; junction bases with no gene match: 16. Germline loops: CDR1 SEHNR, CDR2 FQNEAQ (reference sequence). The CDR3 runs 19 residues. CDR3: CASSISGLAGAITRETQYF. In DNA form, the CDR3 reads TGTGCCAGCAGCATATCTGGACTAGCGGGGGCGATAACTCGAGAGACCCAGTACTTC.

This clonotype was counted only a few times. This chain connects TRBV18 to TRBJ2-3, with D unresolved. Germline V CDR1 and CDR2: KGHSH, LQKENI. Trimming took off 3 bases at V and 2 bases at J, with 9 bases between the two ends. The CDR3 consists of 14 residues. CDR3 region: CASSPRVSTDTQYF. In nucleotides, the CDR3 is TGTGCCAGCTCACCCCGGGTTTCCACAGATACGCAGTATTTT.